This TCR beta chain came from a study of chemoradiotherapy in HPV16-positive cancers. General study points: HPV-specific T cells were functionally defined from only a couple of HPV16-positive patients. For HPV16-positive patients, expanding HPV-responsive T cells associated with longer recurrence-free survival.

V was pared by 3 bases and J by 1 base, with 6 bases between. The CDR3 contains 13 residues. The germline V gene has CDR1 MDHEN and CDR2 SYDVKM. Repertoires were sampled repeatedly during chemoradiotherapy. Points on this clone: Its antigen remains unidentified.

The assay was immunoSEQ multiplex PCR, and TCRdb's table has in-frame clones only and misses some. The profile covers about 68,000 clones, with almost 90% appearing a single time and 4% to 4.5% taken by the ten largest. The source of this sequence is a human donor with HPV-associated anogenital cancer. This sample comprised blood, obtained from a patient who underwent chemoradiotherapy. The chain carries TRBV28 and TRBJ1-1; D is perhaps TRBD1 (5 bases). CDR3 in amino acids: CASSFGANTEAFF. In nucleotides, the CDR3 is TGTGCCAGCAGTTTCGGGGCGAACACTGAAGCTTTCTTT.